This TCR beta chain was documented in a study of neurological immune-mediated disorders. Points from the study as a whole: The study found the most TCR clonal expansion in HTLV-1-associated myelopathy and the least in multiple sclerosis, below healthy controls.

MiXCR, applied by TCRdb to the 5' RACE reads, yields one record per CDR3 protein. This table holds approximately 82,000 distinct CDR3 sequences, 14% found once. There are many counts of this clonotype. The antigen is unknown. The controls, all healthy individuals, were blood bank volunteers in Maryland, USA. This CDR3 contains 12 residues. Germline-derived CDR1 and CDR2 are MNHEY and SVGEGT. V shed 5 bases and J shed 4 bases, with 8 bases lying between them. Sequencing input: PBMCs. This chain links TRBV6-2 or TRBV6-3 with TRBJ1-2; D not resolved. This sequence was found in a woman between 45 and 65 years old in good health. The CDR3 DNA reads as TGTGCCAGCAGTCCAGTCGGCTATGGCTACACCTTC. Residues: CASSPVGYGYTF.